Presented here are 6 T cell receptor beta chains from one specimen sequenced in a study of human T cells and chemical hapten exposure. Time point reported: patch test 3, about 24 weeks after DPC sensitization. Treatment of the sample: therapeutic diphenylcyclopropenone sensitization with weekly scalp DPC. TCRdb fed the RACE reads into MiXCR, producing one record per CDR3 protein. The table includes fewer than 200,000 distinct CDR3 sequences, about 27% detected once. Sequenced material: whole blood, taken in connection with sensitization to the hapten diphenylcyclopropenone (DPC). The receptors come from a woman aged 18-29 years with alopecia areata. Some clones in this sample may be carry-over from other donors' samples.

CDR3 DNA: TGTGCCAGCAGTTTAAACGCCGGACAGTTGGCCTACGAGCAGTACTTC. As protein: CASSLNAGQLAYEQYF. V gene TRBV12-3 or TRBV12-4 combines with J gene TRBJ2-7; possible D gene TRBD1, 6 bases. The CDR3 is 16 amino acids. V was cut by 2 bases and J by 2 bases, with 16 bases left in between.

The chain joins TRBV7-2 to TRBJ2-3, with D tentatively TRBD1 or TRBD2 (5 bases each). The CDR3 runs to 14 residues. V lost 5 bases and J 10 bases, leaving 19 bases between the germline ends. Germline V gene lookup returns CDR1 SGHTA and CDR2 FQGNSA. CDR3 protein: CASSPRGAADPQYF. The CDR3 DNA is TGTGCCAGCAGCCCTAGAGGGGCAGCCGATCCGCAGTATTTT.

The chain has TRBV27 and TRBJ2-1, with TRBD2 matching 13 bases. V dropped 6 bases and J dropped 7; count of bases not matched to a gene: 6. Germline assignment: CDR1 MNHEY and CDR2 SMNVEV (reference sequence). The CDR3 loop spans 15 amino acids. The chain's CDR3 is CASRTRLAGGNEQFF. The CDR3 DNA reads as TGTGCCAGCAGAACTAGACTAGCGGGGGGAAATGAGCAGTTCTTC.

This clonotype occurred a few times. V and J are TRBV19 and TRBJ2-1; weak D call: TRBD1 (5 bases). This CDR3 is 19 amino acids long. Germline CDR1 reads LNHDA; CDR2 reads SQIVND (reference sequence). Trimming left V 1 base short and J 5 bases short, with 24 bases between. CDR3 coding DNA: TGTGCCAGTAGTATAGTAGTGGTGGTAGGGGTGGGTCGGGACAATGAGCAGTTCTTC. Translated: CASSIVVVVGVGRDNEQFF.

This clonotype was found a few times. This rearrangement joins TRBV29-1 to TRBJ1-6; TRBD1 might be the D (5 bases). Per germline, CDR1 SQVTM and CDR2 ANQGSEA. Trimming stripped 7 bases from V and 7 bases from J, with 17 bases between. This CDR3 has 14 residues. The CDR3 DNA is TGCAGCGCAGTAGTGGGGACTGGCAATTCACCCCTCCACTTT. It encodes CSAVVGTGNSPLHF. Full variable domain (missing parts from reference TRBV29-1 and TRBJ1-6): SAVISQKPSRDICQRGTSLTIQCQVDSQVTMMFWYRQQPGQSLTLIATANQGSEATYESGFVIDKFPISRPNLTFSTLTVSNMSPEDSSIYLCSAVVGTGNSPLHFGNGTRLTVT.

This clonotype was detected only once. CDR3 in DNA: TGCAGTGCTAGAGAGGAGGGCAGGGGCCCTCTAAGGAGCTCCTATAATTCACCCCTCCACTTT. Amino acids: CSAREEGRGPLRSSYNSPLHF. This rearrangement joins TRBV20-1 to TRBJ1-6; D perhaps matches TRBD1 (6 bases). Germline V gene sequence: CDR1 DFQATT, CDR2 SNEGSKA (reference sequence). The CDR3 length is 21 residues. Between the trimmed V and J ends, which lost 0 bases and 0 bases, there was a span of 24 bases.